These 29 T cell receptor beta chains came from one sample sequenced in a study of blood T cell repertoires in COVID-19. The protocol was immunoSEQ multiplex PCR, while the TCRdb copy is restricted to in-frame clones and leaves out a portion. The sample carries approximately 250,000 clones, 65% to 90% recorded once. Sequencing used peripheral blood. The receptors originated from a man aged 50 or older with COVID-19, enrolled during active disease.

The V gene is TRBV5-1, the J gene TRBJ1-5; D might be TRBD1 (6 bases). The germline CDR1 and CDR2 sequences are SGHRS and YFSETQ. This CDR3 spans 14 amino acids. V was pared by 4 bases and J by 2 bases, with 10 bases between. CDR3 sequence (DNA): TGCGCCAGCAGCCCGGACAGTGGCAATCAGCCCCAGCATTTT. Translation gives CASSPDSGNQPQHF.

In this sample, this clone turned up once. The chain carries TRBV21-1 and TRBJ1-2; the D call TRBD1 from the table was never checked on the DNA. TRBV21-1 is reported as a pseudogene. This CDR3 contains 16 residues. In DNA, the CDR3 is TGTGCCAGCAGCAAACCGACGGACAGGGGGCGTAAGGGCTACACCTTC. Protein product: CASSKPTDRGRKGYTF.

V usage is TRBV4-2 and J usage is TRBJ1-4, with D uncertain. The CDR3 consists of 15 residues. Germline CDR1 is LGHNA and CDR2 is YNFKEQ. Between the trimmed V and J ends, which lost 0 bases and 9 bases, there was a span of 14 bases. CDR3 in DNA: TGTGCCAGCAGCCAAGATCTTACGTTGGAGAAAAAACTGTTTTTT. This gives the protein CASSQDLTLEKKLFF.

V is TRBV5-1 and J is TRBJ2-7, with D perhaps TRBD2 (6 bases). Germline V lookup: CDR1 SGHRS, CDR2 YFSETQ. Trimming shortened V by 1 base and J by 5 bases, and 13 bases separated the two germline ends. The CDR3 sequence is 14 residues long. CDR3 in DNA: TGCGCCAGCAGCTTGATGGAGGGTTCTAACGAGCAGTACTTC. Protein: CASSLMEGSNEQYF.

This clone appeared a single time. The sample carries other DNA sequences with the same CDR3. This chain connects TRBV18 to TRBJ2-2; D might be TRBD1 (6 bases). Germline values: CDR1 KGHSH, CDR2 LQKENI. V lost 1 base and J 6 bases, leaving 6 bases between the germline ends. The CDR3 length is 13 residues. The CDR3 region is CASSPQGAGELFF. Here the CDR3 DNA reads TGTGCCAGCTCACCACAGGGGGCCGGGGAGCTGTTTTTT.

The V and J genes are TRBV30 and TRBJ2-3; D unclear. CDR1 and CDR2 (germline): GTSNPN, SVGIG (reference sequence). Trimming pared 2 bases from V and 7 bases from J, leaving 19 bases between. This CDR3 comprises 15 residues. CDR3: CAWSFRSAEPHTQYF. In DNA, the CDR3 is TGTGCCTGGAGTTTTAGGAGCGCAGAACCCCATACGCAGTATTTT.

This rearrangement joins TRBV9 to TRBJ1-3; 7 bases are a match to TRBD1. The CDR3 totals 17 residues. Unmatched junction bases numbered 14, after V lost 4 bases and J lost 4 bases. CDR1 is SGDLS and CDR2 is YYNGEE in the germline V gene. This CDR3 is CASSPRQGSSSGNTIYF. The CDR3 coding sequence is TGTGCCAGCAGCCCCCGACAGGGATCAAGCTCCGGAAACACCATATATTTT.

The genes are TRBV5-1 and TRBJ1-1; D unresolved. This CDR3 is built from 13 residues. The V and J ends lost 10 bases and 1 base respectively, with 14 bases between them. Germline loops: CDR1 SGHRS, CDR2 YFSETQ. DNA for the CDR3: TGCGCCTCACGAGAGGTCCCGAACACTGAAGCTTTCTTT. Its translation is CASREVPNTEAFF.

This chain joins TRBV3-1 (or the pseudogene TRBV3-2) and TRBJ1-2; possibly TRBD1 for D (6 bases). This CDR3 contains 14 residues. V dropped 1 base and J dropped 2 bases, with 8 bases sitting between them. The germline CDR1 and CDR2 sequences are LGHDT and YNNKEL (reference sequence). The CDR3 spells CASSQGTVNYGYTF. The DNA of the CDR3 is TGTGCCAGCAGCCAAGGGACAGTGAACTATGGCTACACCTTC.

The V and J genes are TRBV19 and TRBJ1-5; D is possibly TRBD1 (5 bases). V shed 7 bases and J shed 4 bases, with 23 bases lying between them. The germline gives CDR1 LNHDA, CDR2 SQIVND (reference sequence). The CDR3 length is 17 residues. CDR3 sequence reads: CASTSTALRFINQPQHF. Here the CDR3 DNA reads TGTGCCAGTACCTCGACAGCCCTCAGATTTATTAATCAGCCCCAGCATTTT.

This clone was detected only once. This rearrangement joins TRBV7-2 to TRBJ2-5; D perhaps matches TRBD1 (6 bases). Germline assignment: CDR1 SGHTA and CDR2 FQGNSA. The CDR3 is 14 residues long. V gave up 1 base and J gave up 5 bases, with 11 bases separating them. This CDR3 is CASSLVGQGETQYF. The CDR3 coding sequence is TGTGCCAGCAGCTTAGTGGGGCAGGGGGAGACCCAGTACTTC.

The chain uses TRBV5-1 and TRBJ2-5; 8 positions agree with TRBD2. V was clipped by 0 bases and J by 2 bases; unmatched bases: 12. Germline V gene sequence: CDR1 SGHRS, CDR2 YFSETQ. This CDR3 spans 18 amino acids. The DNA for the CDR3 is TGCGCCAGCAGCTTGGTCCCCCATCGGACGGGGGGGCAAGAGACCCAGTACTTC. Its translation: CASSLVPHRTGGQETQYF.

This rearrangement joins TRBV9 to TRBJ2-1; TRBD2 aligns across 7 bases. Germline-derived CDR1 and CDR2 are SGDLS and YYNGEE. With V trimmed by 4 bases and J by 6 bases, 10 bases remained unmatched. The CDR3 loop spans 15 amino acids. Here the CDR3 DNA reads TGTGCCAGCAGCAACTCCGGGACTAACGGCAATGAGCAGTTCTTC. Translating gives CASSNSGTNGNEQFF.

V usage is TRBV27 and J usage is TRBJ2-7; D might be TRBD1 (6 bases). Germline V gene lookup returns CDR1 MNHEY and CDR2 SMNVEV (reference sequence). The CDR3 sequence is 16 residues long. The germline V and J ends were trimmed by 0 bases and 1 base, with 13 bases remaining between them. CDR3 DNA: TGTGCCAGCAGTTTATCGATAGGGACACTTTCCTACGAGCAGTACTTC. It translates to CASSLSIGTLSYEQYF.

The J gene is TRBJ2-1, the V gene TRBV27; 11 nucleotides match TRBD2. Germline loops: CDR1 MNHEY, CDR2 SMNVEV (reference sequence). Trimming at V came to 2 bases and at J to 8 bases, leaving 8 bases not matched to a gene. The CDR3 has 16 residues. The CDR3 loop is CASSLAGLAGGYEQFF. As DNA, the CDR3 is TGTGCCAGCAGTTTAGCCGGGCTAGCGGGGGGTTATGAGCAGTTCTTC.

The V gene is TRBV4-1, the J gene TRBJ1-3; possible D gene TRBD1, 6 bases. The germline V gene has CDR1 MGHRA and CDR2 YSYEKL. CDR3 length: 16 amino acids. Trimming removed 0 bases at V and 2 bases at J, with 11 bases between. CDR3 nucleotides: TGCGCCAGCAGCCAAGAAGGGCAGGGGCCTGGAAACACCATATATTTT. Translation: CASSQEGQGPGNTIYF.

The J gene is TRBJ2-1, the V gene TRBV29-1; 14 bases map to TRBD2. The CDR3 length is 17 residues. The V and J ends lost 7 bases and 2 bases, in that order; junction bases with no gene match: 10. The germline V gene has CDR1 SQVTM and CDR2 ANQGSEA. CDR3 nucleotide sequence: TGCAGCGCCAATAGACTAGCGGGGGGGAGTCCCTACAATGAGCAGTTCTTC. This sequence encodes CSANRLAGGSPYNEQFF.

This chain connects TRBV5-6 to TRBJ2-6; D perhaps matches TRBD1 (6 bases). CDR3 length: 18 amino acids. Trimming removed 4 bases from V and 3 bases from J, with 20 bases in between. In germline, CDR1 is SGHDT, CDR2 YYEEEE. CDR3 loop: CASSLSGQSLDGANVLTF. DNA of the CDR3: TGTGCCAGCAGCCTATCAGGACAGAGTCTCGATGGGGCCAACGTCCTGACTTTC.

V is TRBV29-1 and J is TRBJ2-7, with unresolved D. Trimming cost V 8 bases and J 4 bases, with 12 bases left between them. This CDR3 has 11 residues. CDR1 and CDR2 (germline): SQVTM, ANQGSEA. The CDR3 DNA is TGCAGCATGATAGATGATTACGAGCAGTACTTC. This sequence encodes CSMIDDYEQYF.

The chain recombines TRBV20-1 with TRBJ2-2; 9 nucleotides agree with TRBD2. V shed 3 bases and J 2 bases; nucleotides not matched to a gene: 7. CDR1 and CDR2 from the germline V gene are DFQATT and SNEGSKA (reference sequence). The CDR3 is made up of 16 amino acids. CDR3 loop: CSASVPSGDNTGELFF. DNA of the CDR3: TGCAGTGCTAGTGTGCCTAGCGGGGACAACACCGGGGAGCTGTTTTTT.

This clone was observed once. This rearrangement joins TRBV27 to TRBJ1-5; no clear D gene. This CDR3 spans 13 amino acids. Germline CDR1 MNHEY, CDR2 SMNVEV (reference sequence). V was pared by 3 bases and J by 7 bases, with 10 bases between. The CDR3 protein is CASSLVVGQPQHF. The CDR3, as DNA: TGTGCCAGCAGTTTGGTGGTCGGGCAGCCCCAGCATTTT.

J is TRBJ2-1 and V is TRBV2; TRBD2 matches at 10 bases. The CDR3 spans 13 residues. V shed 7 bases, J shed 7 bases, and the junction held 4 bases outside the gene matches. In germline, CDR1 is SNHLY, CDR2 FYNNEI. The CDR3 loop reads CASMSGGANEQFF. The CDR3 coding sequence is TGTGCCAGCATGAGCGGGGGGGCAAATGAGCAGTTCTTC.

The V and J genes are TRBV19 and TRBJ2-5; 7 positions agree with TRBD2. Trimming cost V 3 bases and J 1 base; bases outside gene matches: 5. The CDR3 is 15 residues long. Germline V lookup: CDR1 LNHDA, CDR2 SQIVND (reference sequence). The CDR3 DNA reads as TGTGCCAGTAGTATCAGCGGGACCCTCCAAGAGACCCAGTACTTC. Translated, it gives CASSISGTLQETQYF.

This rearrangement joins TRBV5-5 to TRBJ2-7; 9 bases line up with TRBD1. The CDR3 has 15 amino acids. CDR1 and CDR2 (germline): SGHKS, YYEKEE (reference sequence). V lost 6 bases, J lost 1 base, and 8 bases stayed unmatched. DNA of the CDR3: TGTGCCAGCACAAAGACAGGGGGTGCTTCCTACGAGCAGTACTTC. This encodes CASTKTGGASYEQYF.

The genes are TRBV5-4 and TRBJ1-4; D may be TRBD1 (5 bases). The CDR3 has 17 residues. Germline loops: CDR1 SGHNT, CDR2 YYREEE (reference sequence). V was trimmed by 1 base and J by 7 bases, leaving 20 bases between them. This chain's CDR3 is CASSLMGLPGLSEKLFF. The CDR3 nucleotides are TGTGCCAGCAGCTTGATGGGACTCCCCGGGCTGAGTGAAAAACTGTTTTTT.

The chain employs TRBV28 and TRBJ1-4; tentative D call: TRBD1 (5 bases). In germline, CDR1 is MDHEN, CDR2 SYDVKM. The V and J ends lost 8 bases and 3 bases respectively, with 16 bases between them. CDR3 length: 15 amino acids. CDR3 residues: CASRRQSGANEKLFF. CDR3 coding DNA: TGTGCCAGCCGCCGGCAGTCGGGGGCTAATGAAAAACTGTTTTTT.

The rearrangement joins TRBV18 to TRBJ1-2; no clear D gene. Per germline, CDR1 KGHSH and CDR2 LQKENI. V lost 4 bases and J lost 3, with 9 bases in between. The CDR3 contains 13 residues. The CDR3 sequence is CASSLPGDYGYTF. CDR3 nucleotides: TGTGCCAGCTCACTCCCCGGGGACTATGGCTACACCTTC.

The V and J genes are TRBV5-1 and TRBJ2-2, with D possibly matching TRBD2 (7 bases). V lost 0 bases and J lost 4, with 13 bases in between. CDR1 SGHRS and CDR2 YFSETQ come from the germline V gene. This CDR3 is 16 amino acids long. The CDR3 bases are TGCGCCAGCAGCTTGGAGGGGGGGCTCGGCACCGGGGAGCTGTTTTTT. Protein: CASSLEGGLGTGELFF.

The rearrangement uses TRBV11-1 and TRBJ1-6, with D maybe TRBD1 (5 bases). The V end lost 2 bases, the J end lost 7 bases, and 15 bases lay between the germline ends. The CDR3 length is 16 residues. CDR1 SGHAT and CDR2 FQDESV come from the germline V gene (reference sequence). Written as DNA, the CDR3 is TGTGCCAGCAGCTTAAGGGGAGGCTCTATGAATTCACCCCTCCACTTT. As protein: CASSLRGGSMNSPLHF.